This T cell receptor (beta chain) derives from a study of OX40 agonist ivuxolimab in advanced cancers. Study-wide background: Ivuxolimab was administered intravenously to patients at 0.01 to 10 mg/kg every 2 weeks.

Study conclusions and caveats: At 0.1 to 3.0 mg/kg, CD4+ and CD8+ blood T cells expanded clonally by week 6.

As to this clone: Its cognate antigen is unknown. The sample carries other DNA sequences with the same CDR3.

Method: immunoSEQ multiplex PCR; TCRdb's copy keeps in-frame clones and lacks some. In the table there are roughly 100,000 clones, around 89% of which are singletons. The CDR3 totals 14 residues. Germline values: CDR1 SGHRS, CDR2 YFSETQ. J gave up 4 bases and V 0 bases, and 1 base lay outside the gene matches. Material: CD4+ or CD8+ T cells sorted from blood, obtained in a trial of the OX40 agonist ivuxolimab. This receptor was obtained from an adult with an advanced solid tumor such as melanoma, head and neck, liver or kidney cancer. V and J are TRBV5-1 and TRBJ2-7; 10 nucleotides align to TRBD1. CDR3 sequence reads: CASSLEGQGYEQYF. The CDR3, as DNA: TGCGCCAGCAGCTTGGAGGGACAGGGGTACGAGCAGTACTTC.